This is a list of T cell receptor beta chains from one sample in a study of blood T cell repertoires in COVID-19. Here immunoSEQ multiplex PCR was the method, and the copy in TCRdb shows in-frame clones only, minus some. The repertoire has fewer than 110,000 clones, approximately 92% of them found once; the top ten carry around 6%. The sample consisted of peripheral blood. These receptor sequences come from a man between 45 and 60 years old with active COVID-19. Each CDR3 is given with its conserved first and last residue. The order of the fields is D gene, clone size, J gene, V gene, CDR3 protein, CDR3 DNA. D genes are given only for firm matches. The size of a clone is reported for some rows only, either as once, few or many, or as a class for expanded clones.

NA NA TRBJ2-1 TRBV28 CASSFRQGKKGGNEQFF TGTGCCAGCAGTTTCCGACAGGGCAAAAAGGGGGGCAATGAGCAGTTCTTC
NA NA TRBJ2-2 TRBV6-5 CASSYLSGGELFF TGTGCCAGCAGTTACCTCTCGGGCGGGGAGCTGTTTTTT
NA NA TRBJ1-1 TRBV6-5 CASSVRGGWNTEAFF TGTGCCAGCAGCGTTAGGGGGGGCTGGAACACTGAAGCTTTCTTT
NA few TRBJ2-7 TRBV5-1 CASSLDTGVSYEQYF TGCGCCAGCAGCTTGGATACAGGAGTCTCCTACGAGCAGTACTTC
NA NA TRBJ1-4 TRBV7-3 CASSSHRASSGKLFF TGTGCCAGCAGCTCCCACAGGGCGTCCTCCGGAAAACTGTTTTTT
TRBD1 NA TRBJ1-2 TRBV7-3 CASSLTPGGQGDYGYTF TGTGCCAGCAGCTTAACCCCCGGGGGACAGGGTGACTATGGCTACACCTTC
TRBD1 NA TRBJ1-5 TRBV6-1 CASSEAGQGIQPQHF TGTGCCAGCAGTGAAGCGGGACAGGGGATTCAGCCCCAGCATTTT
NA few TRBJ1-2 TRBV7-2 CASSPNSGGYTF TGTGCCAGCAGCCCGAACTCGGGGGGCTACACCTTC
NA NA TRBJ1-5 TRBV18 CASSGGPNQPQHF TGTGCCAGCTCAGGGGGCCCTAATCAGCCCCAGCATTTT
TRBD1 NA TRBJ1-1 TRBV29-1 CSVGTGGLNTEAFF TGCAGCGTTGGGACAGGGGGATTGAACACTGAAGCTTTCTTT
NA NA TRBJ1-1 TRBV3-1/TRBV3-2 CASSPRRDTEAFF TGTGCCAGCAGCCCTAGGAGGGACACTGAAGCTTTCTTT
NA NA TRBJ2-1 TRBV28 CASSLPDTRNSYNEQFF TGTGCCAGCAGTTTACCTGATACTAGAAACTCCTACAATGAGCAGTTCTTC
NA once TRBJ2-6 TRBV30 CAWSVRAGANVLTF TGTGCCTGGAGTGTTAGAGCTGGGGCCAACGTCCTGACTTTC
NA NA TRBJ2-7 TRBV5-1 CASSLVGLSSYEQYF TGCGCCAGCAGCTTGGTCGGTTTATCATCCTACGAGCAGTACTTC
NA NA TRBJ1-4 TRBV6-5 CASSYRAVGEKLFF TGTGCCAGCAGTTACAGAGCGGTAGGCGAAAAACTGTTTTTT
NA NA TRBJ1-1 TRBV19 CASSIRGNTEAFF TGTGCCAGTAGTATTAGGGGGAACACTGAAGCTTTCTTT
TRBD1 NA TRBJ2-1 TRBV6-5 CAVNPRTGGDEQFF TGTGCCGTCAATCCCCGGACAGGTGGGGATGAGCAGTTCTTC
NA once TRBJ2-3 TRBV7-9 CASSLGALAYTDTQYF TGTGCCAGCAGCTTGGGAGCTCTAGCGTACACAGATACGCAGTATTTT
NA NA TRBJ1-5 TRBV6-2/TRBV6-3 CASSYQGINQPQHF TGTGCCAGCAGTTACCAGGGTATAAACCAGCCCCAGCATTTT
TRBD2 NA TRBJ2-3 TRBV30 CAWNPGGLGDTQYF TGTGCCTGGAATCCGGGAGGGCTGGGAGATACGCAGTATTTT
TRBD1 NA TRBJ1-6 TRBV19 CASSSTGNSPLHF TGTGCCAGTAGTTCGACAGGGAATTCACCCCTCCACTTT
NA NA TRBJ2-5 TRBV2 CASQTEEETQYF TGTGCCAGCCAGACGGAGGAAGAGACCCAGTACTTC
TRBD1 NA TRBJ1-6 TRBV5-1 CASSVGQGMNSPLHF TGCGCCAGCAGCGTCGGACAGGGAATGAATTCACCCCTCCACTTT
TRBD2 NA TRBJ2-1 TRBV11-2 CASSRGTNSYNEQFF TGTGCCAGCAGCCGTGGGACTAACTCCTACAATGAGCAGTTCTTC
NA NA TRBJ2-7 TRBV7-2 CASSSRAGYEQYF TGTGCCAGCAGCTCCCGGGCGGGATACGAGCAGTACTTC
TRBD2 NA TRBJ2-3 TRBV3-1/TRBV3-2 CASSQGSSGRGTDTQYF TGTGCCAGCAGCCAAGGCTCTAGCGGGAGAGGCACAGATACGCAGTATTTT
NA NA TRBJ2-1 TRBV13 CASSLGAGNEQFF TGTGCCAGCAGCTTAGGGGCAGGCAATGAGCAGTTCTTC
TRBD1 once TRBJ2-2 TRBV28 CASSFMPGQGSPGELFF TGTGCCAGCAGTTTTATGCCGGGACAGGGAAGTCCCGGGGAGCTGTTTTTT
TRBD1 once TRBJ1-4 TRBV5-1 CASSPMQGADEKLFF TGCGCCAGCAGCCCTATGCAGGGGGCGGATGAAAAACTGTTTTTT
NA NA TRBJ1-5 TRBV19 CASSIEGRGYNQPQHF TGTGCCAGTAGTATCGAGGGCAGGGGCTACAATCAGCCCCAGCATTTT
TRBD2 NA TRBJ2-1 TRBV6-6 CASSRGTSGRTSYNEQFF TGTGCCAGCAGCCGAGGGACTAGCGGGAGGACCTCCTACAATGAGCAGTTCTTC
TRBD2 NA TRBJ2-1 TRBV4-2 CASSQELAGGLLEQFF TGTGCCAGCAGCCAAGAACTAGCGGGAGGGCTTTTGGAGCAGTTCTTC
NA NA TRBJ1-1 TRBV2 CASNPGVRTEAFF TGTGCCAGCAACCCAGGGGTGAGGACTGAAGCTTTCTTT
TRBD2 once TRBJ2-7 TRBV2 CASSPTSGTGEQYF TGTGCCAGCAGCCCGACTAGCGGGACGGGAGAGCAGTACTTC
TRBD2 once TRBJ2-3 TRBV11-2 CASSSGGDTQYF TGTGCCAGCAGCTCGGGGGGAGATACGCAGTATTTT
TRBD2 NA TRBJ2-1 TRBV28 CASSLSRRVSGSNNEQFF TGTGCCAGCAGCCTCTCCCGGAGGGTCAGCGGGAGTAACAATGAGCAGTTCTTC
NA NA TRBJ1-5 TRBV24-1 CATSDSRRRNQPQHF TGTGCCACCAGTGATTCCAGGAGGCGAAATCAGCCCCAGCATTTT
NA NA TRBJ1-5 TRBV5-6 CASSLFSLYSNQPQHF TGTGCCAGCAGCTTGTTTTCCCTTTATAGCAATCAGCCCCAGCATTTT
NA NA TRBJ1-5 TRBV7-2 CASSSAVGGIVNQPQHF TGTGCCAGCAGCTCGGCGGTCGGGGGAATAGTCAATCAGCCCCAGCATTTT
NA NA TRBJ1-2 TRBV29-1 CSVDITGGNYGYTF TGCAGCGTTGATATCACTGGCGGGAACTATGGCTACACCTTC
NA NA TRBJ2-4 TRBV6-5 CASSYSTALAKNIQYF TGTGCCAGCAGTTACTCGACAGCTCTAGCCAAAAACATTCAGTACTTC
NA NA TRBJ1-5 TRBV12-3/TRBV12-4 CASSLGARPQHF TGTGCCAGCAGTTTAGGGGCGAGGCCCCAGCATTTT
TRBD2 NA TRBJ2-7 TRBV11-2 CASSLDPGRGYEQYF TGTGCCAGCAGCTTAGACCCTGGGAGGGGCTACGAGCAGTACTTC
NA few TRBJ1-1 TRBV29-1 CSVVQGNTEAFF TGCAGCGTTGTTCAGGGGAACACTGAAGCTTTCTTT
NA NA TRBJ2-1 TRBV4-1 CASSPLGLPSNEQFF TGCGCCAGCAGCCCGCTGGGGCTTCCATCCAATGAGCAGTTCTTC
NA once TRBJ1-4 TRBV5-4 CASSFRGGERTEKLFF TGTGCCAGCAGCTTCCGAGGGGGGGAGAGAACGGAAAAACTGTTTTTT
TRBD1 NA TRBJ1-6 TRBV18 CASSTTGENSPLHF TGTGCCAGCTCAACGACAGGGGAGAATTCACCCCTCCACTTT
TRBD2 NA TRBJ2-3 TRBV5-5 CASSLKTSGISTDTQYF TGTGCCAGCAGCTTAAAGACTAGCGGGATTAGCACAGATACGCAGTATTTT
NA few TRBJ1-2 TRBV7-9 CASSLSNQQVVLGGYTF TGTGCCAGCAGCTTATCAAATCAACAGGTGGTGCTGGGAGGCTACACCTTC
NA NA TRBJ2-7 TRBV19 CASPNYEQYF TGTGCCAGCCCTAATTACGAGCAGTACTTC
TRBD1 once TRBJ2-7 TRBV7-9 CASSFGTGYEQYF TGTGCCAGCAGCTTCGGGACAGGATACGAGCAGTACTTC
TRBD1 NA TRBJ1-4 TRBV9 CASSGGTGHEKLFF TGTGCCAGCAGCGGCGGGACAGGGCATGAAAAACTGTTTTTT
TRBD2 NA TRBJ2-7 TRBV5-4 CASSLASSGRFREQYF TGTGCCAGCAGCTTGGCGTCTAGCGGGAGGTTTCGCGAGCAGTACTTC
NA NA TRBJ2-5 TRBV12-3/TRBV12-4 CASSFSRETQYF TGTGCCAGCAGTTTTTCGAGGGAGACCCAGTACTTC
TRBD1 NA TRBJ1-1 TRBV27 CASSTRQQGVRTEAFF TGTGCCAGCAGTACACGCCAACAGGGGGTACGCACTGAAGCTTTCTTT
NA few TRBJ1-3 TRBV18 CASSLPGSREGNTIYF TGTGCCAGCTCACTCCCGGGATCCCGAGAAGGAAACACCATATATTTT
TRBD2 NA TRBJ2-7 TRBV27 CASSPTLAGATYEQYF TGTGCCAGCAGTCCAACGCTAGCGGGAGCCACCTACGAGCAGTACTTC
TRBD1 once TRBJ1-1 TRBV18 CASSLTGRETEAFF TGTGCCAGCTCCTTGACAGGGAGAGAAACTGAAGCTTTCTTT
NA NA TRBJ2-7 TRBV5-5 CASSSGRGTSYEQYF TGTGCCAGCAGCTCAGGCAGGGGTACCTCCTACGAGCAGTACTTC
TRBD2 NA TRBJ2-7 TRBV5-5 CASSLVSGNYEQYF TGTGCCAGCAGCTTGGTTAGCGGGAACTACGAGCAGTACTTC